Presented here are 20 T cell receptor beta chains from one specimen sequenced in a study of lymphopenia after photon versus proton radiotherapy. Sequenced by immunoSEQ multiplex PCR; TCRdb stores in-frame clones only, minus some. The sample carries about 39,000 clones, roughly 90% recorded once. The input for sequencing was peripheral blood, taken from a patient treated with photon-based radiotherapy. These receptors originate from a man in his fifties or sixties with cholangiocarcinoma.

The chain carries TRBV19 and TRBJ2-7; tentative D call: TRBD2 (7 bases). Germline V gives CDR1 LNHDA, CDR2 SQIVND (reference sequence). The ends were cut back, 5 bases at V and 0 bases at J, with 17 bases in the middle. This CDR3 comprises 16 residues. In nucleotides, the CDR3 is TGTGCCAGTAGTCCTCCCGGGGGGCCTAGCTCCTACGAGCAGTACTTC. Its translation: CASSPPGGPSSYEQYF. The full variable domain, rest sourced from reference TRBV19 and TRBJ2-7, is DGGITQSPKYLFRKEGQNVTLSCEQNLNHDAMYWYRQDPGQGLRLIYYSQIVNDFQKGDIAEGYSVSREKKESFPLTVTSAQKNPTAFYLCASSPPGGPSSYEQYFGPGTRLTVT.

The chain is built from TRBV7-6 and TRBJ2-3; D ambiguous. Trimming cost V 0 bases and J 5 bases, with 9 bases left between them. The CDR3 runs to 14 residues. The V gene's germline CDR1 is SGHVS and CDR2 FNYEAQ. The CDR3 DNA reads TGTGCCAGCAGCTTAGCTGGGGAAGAAGATACGCAGTATTTT. Protein sequence: CASSLAGEEDTQYF.

This chain uses TRBV28 with TRBJ2-7; TRBD2 agrees at 15 bases. CDR1 MDHEN and CDR2 SYDVKM come from the germline V gene. Trimming at V came to 3 bases and at J to 2 bases, leaving 2 bases not matched to a gene. The length of the CDR3 is 16 residues. CDR3 protein: CASSFGLAGGTYEQYF. The CDR3 DNA sequence: TGTGCCAGCAGTTTTGGACTAGCGGGAGGGACCTACGAGCAGTACTTC.

This chain uses TRBV11-2 with TRBJ2-1; the match to TRBD1 covers 10 bases. The V gene's germline CDR1 is SGHAT and CDR2 FQNNGV. After removal of 5 bases from V and 9 bases from J, the junction contained 10 bases not matched to a gene. The CDR3 is 15 residues long. The CDR3, as DNA: TGTGCCAGCAGCCCAGGGACAGGGGCTTACGGTGAGCAGTTCTTC. As protein: CASSPGTGAYGEQFF.

The rearrangement joins TRBV9 to TRBJ1-1; 12 bases align to TRBD1. The germline V gene has CDR1 SGDLS and CDR2 YYNGEE. With V trimmed by 0 bases and J by 4 bases, 10 bases remained unmatched. This CDR3 has 18 residues. CDR3: CASSVGAGTGGAPTEAFF. The CDR3 DNA reads TGTGCCAGCAGCGTAGGCGCCGGGACAGGGGGCGCGCCCACTGAAGCTTTCTTT.

This chain joins TRBV5-1 and TRBJ2-7, with D possibly TRBD1 on 5 matching bases. V lost 0 bases and J lost 6, with 13 bases in between. Germline CDR1 is SGHRS and CDR2 is YFSETQ. This CDR3 is built from 14 residues. CDR3 nucleotide sequence: TGCGCCAGCAGCTTGGCACTTGGGGCCGGCGAGCAGTACTTC. Protein: CASSLALGAGEQYF.

CDR3 bases: TGTGCCAGCAGCGCCCGGGGGACAGGGGGGACCGGGGAGCTGTTTTTT. Translated: CASSARGTGGTGELFF. This sequence joins TRBV9 and TRBJ2-2, with 11 bases identical to TRBD1. CDR3 length equals 16 residues. CDR1 is SGDLS and CDR2 is YYNGEE in the germline V gene. V was pared by 3 bases and J by 5 bases, with 6 bases of the junction left unmatched.

V usage is TRBV6-6 and J usage is TRBJ1-2, with 8 positions matching TRBD1. Germline V gene lookup returns CDR1 MNHNY and CDR2 SVGAGI (reference sequence). V was pared by 5 bases and J by 4 bases, with 9 bases of the junction left unmatched. This CDR3 spans 15 amino acids. CDR3 residues: CASSGVTGAAYGYTF. CDR3 coding DNA: TGTGCCAGCAGTGGAGTGACAGGGGCGGCCTATGGCTACACCTTC.

The chain recombines TRBV18 with TRBJ1-3, with 8 bases lining up with TRBD1. The CDR3 covers 17 residues. The germline V gene has CDR1 KGHSH and CDR2 LQKENI. Germline trimming cut 2 bases from V and 3 bases from J; bases unmatched to any gene: 9. The CDR3 DNA reads as TGTGCCAGCTCACCATTACCGGGACAGGTTAATGGAAACACCATATATTTT. Translation gives CASSPLPGQVNGNTIYF. Variable domain in full (rest from reference TRBV18 and TRBJ1-3): NAGVMQNPRHLVRRRGQEARLRCSPMKGHSHVYWYRQLPEEGLKFMVYLQKENIIDESGMPKERFSAEFPKEGPSILRIQQVVRGDSAAYFCASSPLPGQVNGNTIYFGEGSWLTVV.

This chain connects TRBV25-1 to TRBJ1-1; a possible D gene is TRBD1 (6 bases). This CDR3 region has 14 residues. Germline V CDR1 and CDR2: MGHDK, SYGVNS. Between the trimmed V and J ends, which lost 5 bases and 3 bases, there was a span of 13 bases. Here the CDR3 DNA reads TGTGCCAGCAGTCCATGGACAGAAGACACTGAAGCTTTCTTT. The encoded protein is CASSPWTEDTEAFF.

This chain connects TRBV2 to TRBJ1-5; no clear D gene. V shed 3 bases and J shed 1 base, with 7 bases lying between them. Germline V gives CDR1 SNHLY, CDR2 FYNNEI. This CDR3 has 14 residues. CDR3 sequence (DNA): TGTGCCAGCAGTGAGTCTGGGAGCAATCAGCCCCAGCATTTT. It is translated as CASSESGSNQPQHF.

This chain connects TRBV7-6 to TRBJ2-5; D not certain. CDR1 is SGHVS and CDR2 is FNYEAQ in the germline V gene. The CDR3 covers 13 residues. V was shortened by 1 base and J by 5 bases, with 8 bases between the two germline ends. CDR3 coding DNA: TGTGCCAGCAGCTTAGAGTACGCGGAGACCCAGTACTTC. It translates to CASSLEYAETQYF. The complete variable domain, with remaining parts taken from reference TRBV7-6 and TRBJ2-5, reads GAGVSQSPRYKVTKRGQDVALRCDPISGHVSLYWYRQALGQGPEFLTYFNYEAQQDKSGLPNDRFSAERPEGSISTLTIQRTEQRDSAMYRCASSLEYAETQYFGPGTRLLVL.

The chain carries TRBV7-3 and TRBJ2-1; D is unresolved. The length of the CDR3 is 13 residues. The V end was cut by 2 bases, the J end by 10 bases, with 12 bases between. From germline, CDR1 is SGHTA and CDR2 FQGTGA. CDR3 sequence reads: CASSLGARGEQFF. The CDR3 DNA follows: TGTGCCAGCAGCTTAGGTGCCCGTGGCGAGCAGTTCTTC.

The chain links TRBV6-5 to TRBJ2-7; TRBD1 aligns across 10 bases. The V gene end was trimmed by 8 bases and the J gene end by 7 bases; junction bases not matched to a gene: 8. Germline values: CDR1 MNHEY, CDR2 SVGAGI. There are 13 residues in the CDR3. CDR3 nucleotide sequence: TGTGCCAGCGACCGGGACAGGGGTCGGGAGCAGTACTTC. Its translation: CASDRDRGREQYF.

The rearrangement uses TRBV28 and TRBJ2-5; 11 bases agree with TRBD2. The CDR3 sequence is 16 residues long. The V segment lost 7 bases and the J segment 5 bases; nucleotides outside the gene matches: 12. Per germline, CDR1 MDHEN and CDR2 SYDVKM. Written as DNA, the CDR3 is TGTGCCAGCACACTCTCAACTAGCGGGAGAACGGAGACCCAGTACTTC. The encoded protein is CASTLSTSGRTETQYF.

Turning to this clone: A much larger clone sits a single nucleotide away, making a read error possible. This chain uses TRBV14 with TRBJ2-7; possibly TRBD1 for D (5 bases). Germline lookup yields CDR1 SGHDN and CDR2 FVKESK. V shed 7 bases and J shed 3 bases, with 16 bases lying between them. The CDR3 is 14 amino acids. In DNA, the CDR3 is TGTGCCAGCAACCTCAGACAGAATATCTACGAGCAGTACTTC. It is translated as CASNLRQNIYEQYF.

This rearrangement joins TRBV4-1 to TRBJ2-7; D perhaps matches TRBD1 (7 bases). Germline V gives CDR1 MGHRA, CDR2 YSYEKL. The CDR3 contains 17 residues. V lost 4 bases and J lost 3, with 22 bases in between. CDR3 protein: CASSLSKGAGLVYEQYF. The DNA for the CDR3 is TGCGCCAGCAGCCTAAGTAAGGGGGCGGGATTGGTCTACGAGCAGTACTTC.

The chain combines TRBV6-5 with TRBJ2-3, with TRBD2 as a possible D gene (6 bases). The CDR3 runs to 14 residues. Germline CDR1 MNHEY, CDR2 SVGAGI. V lost 6 bases and J 4 bases, leaving 14 bases between the germline ends. The CDR3 DNA reads as TGTGCCAGCAGAGTTGGGGACTTGGCAGATACGCAGTATTTT. As protein: CASRVGDLADTQYF.

The V and J genes are TRBV19 and TRBJ1-5; D is possibly TRBD1 (5 bases). Between the trimmed V and J ends, which lost 2 bases and 5 bases, there was a span of 10 bases. CDR1 and CDR2 from the germline V gene are LNHDA and SQIVND (reference sequence). The CDR3 length is 14 residues. The CDR3 DNA reads as TGTGCCAGTAGTATACGAAGGGGAGATCAGCCCCAGCATTTT. This gives the protein CASSIRRGDQPQHF.

This rearrangement joins TRBV7-3 to TRBJ2-1, with TRBD2 matching 9 bases. This CDR3 is 15 amino acids long. J was trimmed by 8 bases and V by 5 bases; bases with no gene match: 10. Germline values: CDR1 SGHTA, CDR2 FQGTGA. CDR3 nucleotide sequence: TGTGCCAGCAGCCTGGGCGGGACTAGCAGCCATGAGCAGTTCTTC. This codes for CASSLGGTSSHEQFF.